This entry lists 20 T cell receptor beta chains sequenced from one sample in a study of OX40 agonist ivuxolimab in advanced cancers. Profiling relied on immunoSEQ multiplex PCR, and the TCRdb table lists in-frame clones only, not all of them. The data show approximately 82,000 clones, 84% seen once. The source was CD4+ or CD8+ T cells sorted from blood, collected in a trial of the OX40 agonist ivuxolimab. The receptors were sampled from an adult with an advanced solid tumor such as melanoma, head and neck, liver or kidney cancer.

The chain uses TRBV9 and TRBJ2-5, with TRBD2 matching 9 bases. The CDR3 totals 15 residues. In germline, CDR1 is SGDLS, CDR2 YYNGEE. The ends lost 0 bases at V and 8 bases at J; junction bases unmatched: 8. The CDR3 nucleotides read TGTGCCAGCAGCGTAGATAATCCTAGCGGGGCCACCCAGTACTTC. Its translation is CASSVDNPSGATQYF.

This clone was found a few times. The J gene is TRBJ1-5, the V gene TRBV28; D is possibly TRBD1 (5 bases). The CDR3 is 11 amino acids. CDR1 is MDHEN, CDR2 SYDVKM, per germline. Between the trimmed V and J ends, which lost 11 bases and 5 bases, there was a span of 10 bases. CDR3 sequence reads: CASARDQPQHF. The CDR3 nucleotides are TGTGCCTCAGCCAGGGATCAGCCCCAGCATTTT.

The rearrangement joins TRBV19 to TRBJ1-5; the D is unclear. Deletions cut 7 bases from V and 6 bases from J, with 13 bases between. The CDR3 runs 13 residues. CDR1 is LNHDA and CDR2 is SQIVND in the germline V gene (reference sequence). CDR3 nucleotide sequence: TGTGCCAGTACTCGGGGAGTCGGTCAGCCCCAGCATTTT. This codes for CASTRGVGQPQHF.

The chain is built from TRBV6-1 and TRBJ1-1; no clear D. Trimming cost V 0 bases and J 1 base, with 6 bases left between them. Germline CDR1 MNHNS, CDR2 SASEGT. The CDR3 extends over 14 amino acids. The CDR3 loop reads CASSEALENTEAFF. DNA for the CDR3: TGTGCCAGCAGTGAAGCATTGGAGAACACTGAAGCTTTCTTT.

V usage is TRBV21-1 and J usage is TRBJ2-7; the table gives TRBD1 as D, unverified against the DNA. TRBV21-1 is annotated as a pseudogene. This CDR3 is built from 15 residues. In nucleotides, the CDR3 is TGTGCCAGCAGCAAAGGGGGGACAGGGTCCCACGAGCAGTACTTC. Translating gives CASSKGGTGSHEQYF.

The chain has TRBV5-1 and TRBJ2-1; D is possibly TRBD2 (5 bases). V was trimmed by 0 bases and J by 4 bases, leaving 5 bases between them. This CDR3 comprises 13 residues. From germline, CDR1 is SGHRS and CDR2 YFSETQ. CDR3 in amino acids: CASSLERYNEQFF. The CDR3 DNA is TGCGCCAGCAGCTTGGAGCGGTACAATGAGCAGTTCTTC.

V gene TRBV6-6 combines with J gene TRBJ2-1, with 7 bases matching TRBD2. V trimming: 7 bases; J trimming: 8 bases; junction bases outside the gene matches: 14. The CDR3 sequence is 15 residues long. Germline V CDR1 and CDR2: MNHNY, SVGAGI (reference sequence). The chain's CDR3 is CASKFGAGVEYEQFF. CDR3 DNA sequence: TGTGCCAGCAAGTTCGGTGCGGGAGTTGAGTATGAGCAGTTCTTC.

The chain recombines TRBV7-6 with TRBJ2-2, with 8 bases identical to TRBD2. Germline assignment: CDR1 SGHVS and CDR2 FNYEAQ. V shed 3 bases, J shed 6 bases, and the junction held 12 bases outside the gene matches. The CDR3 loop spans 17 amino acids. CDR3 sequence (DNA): TGTGCCAGCAGCTTCGTTTCAGCGGGAGCCGGGGCCGGGGAGCTGTTTTTT. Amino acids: CASSFVSAGAGAGELFF.

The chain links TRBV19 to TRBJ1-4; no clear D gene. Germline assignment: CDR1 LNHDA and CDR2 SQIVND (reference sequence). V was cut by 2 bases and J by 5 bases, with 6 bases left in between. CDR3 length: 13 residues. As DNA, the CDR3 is TGTGCCAGTAGTATACGGGCCAATGAAAAACTGTTTTTT. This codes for CASSIRANEKLFF.

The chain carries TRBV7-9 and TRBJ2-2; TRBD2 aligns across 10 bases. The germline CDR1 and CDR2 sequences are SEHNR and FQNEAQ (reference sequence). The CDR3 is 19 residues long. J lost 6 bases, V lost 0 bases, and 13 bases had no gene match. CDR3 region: CASSLAQMSGRASAGELFF. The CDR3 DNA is TGTGCCAGCAGCTTAGCTCAGATGAGCGGGAGGGCCAGTGCCGGGGAGCTGTTTTTT.

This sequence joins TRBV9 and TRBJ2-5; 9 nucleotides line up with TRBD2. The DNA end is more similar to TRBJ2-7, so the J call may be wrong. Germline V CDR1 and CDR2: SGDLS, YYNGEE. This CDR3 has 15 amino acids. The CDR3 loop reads CASSVEAGGQYEQYF. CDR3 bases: TGTGCCAGCAGCGTAGAGGCGGGGGGGCAATACGAGCAGTACTTC.

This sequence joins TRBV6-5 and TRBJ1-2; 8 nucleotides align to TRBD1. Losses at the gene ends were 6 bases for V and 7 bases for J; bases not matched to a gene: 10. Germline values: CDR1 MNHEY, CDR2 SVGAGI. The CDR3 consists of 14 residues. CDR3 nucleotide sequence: TGTGCCAGCAGCTTATCAGGGGGCGCTGGTGGCTACACCTTC. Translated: CASSLSGGAGGYTF.

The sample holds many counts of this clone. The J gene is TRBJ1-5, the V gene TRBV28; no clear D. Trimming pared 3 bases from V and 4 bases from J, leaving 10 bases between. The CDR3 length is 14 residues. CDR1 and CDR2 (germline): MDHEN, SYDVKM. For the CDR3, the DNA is TGTGCCAGCAGTTTCCTGTTGGGGAATCAGCCCCAGCATTTT. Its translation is CASSFLLGNQPQHF.

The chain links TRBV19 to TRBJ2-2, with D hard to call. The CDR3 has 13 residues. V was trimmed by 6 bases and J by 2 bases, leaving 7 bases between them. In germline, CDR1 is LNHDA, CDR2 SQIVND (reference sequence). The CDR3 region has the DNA TGTGCCAGTAGAATCTATAACACCGGGGAGCTGTTTTTT. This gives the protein CASRIYNTGELFF.

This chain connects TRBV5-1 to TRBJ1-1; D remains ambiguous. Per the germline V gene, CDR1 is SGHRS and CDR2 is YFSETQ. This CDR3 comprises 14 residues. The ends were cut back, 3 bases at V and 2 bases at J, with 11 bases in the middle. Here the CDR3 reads CASSYDGFNTEAFF. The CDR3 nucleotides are TGCGCCAGCAGCTATGATGGGTTTAACACTGAAGCTTTCTTT.

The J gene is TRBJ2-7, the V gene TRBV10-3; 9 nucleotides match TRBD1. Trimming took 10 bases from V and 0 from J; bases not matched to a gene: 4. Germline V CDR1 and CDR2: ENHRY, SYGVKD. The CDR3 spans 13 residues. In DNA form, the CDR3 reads TGTGCCAGTGGGACAGGGAGCTCCTACGAGCAGTACTTC. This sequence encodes CASGTGSSYEQYF.

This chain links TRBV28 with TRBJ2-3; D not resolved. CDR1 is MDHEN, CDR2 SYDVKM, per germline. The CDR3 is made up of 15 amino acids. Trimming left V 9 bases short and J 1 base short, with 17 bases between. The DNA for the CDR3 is TGTGCCAGTAGCACTCAGCGCCCGGGCACAGATACGCAGTATTTT. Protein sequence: CASSTQRPGTDTQYF.

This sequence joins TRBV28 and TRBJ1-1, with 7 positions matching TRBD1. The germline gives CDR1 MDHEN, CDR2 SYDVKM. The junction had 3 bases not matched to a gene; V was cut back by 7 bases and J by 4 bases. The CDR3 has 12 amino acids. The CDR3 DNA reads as TGTGCCAGCAAAGGACAGGTCACTGAAGCTTTCTTT. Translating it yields CASKGQVTEAFF.

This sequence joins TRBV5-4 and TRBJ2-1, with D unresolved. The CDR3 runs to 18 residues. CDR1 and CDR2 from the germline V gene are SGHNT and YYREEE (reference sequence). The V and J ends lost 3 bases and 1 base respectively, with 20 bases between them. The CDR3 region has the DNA TGTGCCAGCAGCTCCAAAGGGCGAGATAAACGGTCCTACAATGAGCAGTTCTTC. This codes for CASSSKGRDKRSYNEQFF. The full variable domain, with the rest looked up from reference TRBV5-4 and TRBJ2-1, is ETGVTQSPTHLIKTRGQQVTLRCSSQSGHNTVSWYQQALGQGPQFIFQYYREEENGRGNFPPRFSGLQFPNYSSELNVNALELDDSALYLCASSSKGRDKRSYNEQFFGPGTRLTVL.

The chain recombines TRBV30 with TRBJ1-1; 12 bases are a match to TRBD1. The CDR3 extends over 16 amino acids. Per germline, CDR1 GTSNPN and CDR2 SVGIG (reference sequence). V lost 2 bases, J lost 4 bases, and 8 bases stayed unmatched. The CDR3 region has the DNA TGTGCCTGGAGTACCGGGACAGGGGGCATCGGCACTGAAGCTTTCTTT. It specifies CAWSTGTGGIGTEAFF.